A selection of T cell receptor beta chains follows, all from one sample in a study of spatial heterogeneity in lung cancer. TCRdb reprocessed the 5' RACE reads via MiXCR and lists one record per CDR3 protein. Of tens of thousands of distinct CDR3 sequences in the sample, about an eighth were seen once. Sample: PBMCs, taken at surgery. These receptors were collected from a male donor with early-stage non-small cell lung cancer. The CDR3 runs from the conserved cysteine through the conserved F or W. The D gene is left open where the match is weak. The listing skips clone size in some rows; elsewhere it reads once, few, many or a size class.

v_call	j_call	clone_size	cdr3_length	d_call	cdr3_nt	cdr3_aa
TRBV18	TRBJ2-3	many	17	NA	TGTGCCAGCTCAGTTGCGATATCCCTAGACGGGTCAGATACGCAGTATTTT	CASSVAISLDGSDTQYF
TRBV6-2/TRBV6-3	TRBJ1-1	few	13	NA	TGTGCCAGCAGTTACAACCCGAACACTGAAGCTTTCTTT	CASSYNPNTEAFF
TRBV10-3	TRBJ1-1	many	12	NA	TGTGCCATCAGTGAAGGGTACACTGAAGCTTTCTTT	CAISEGYTEAFF
TRBV20-1	TRBJ2-7	NA	11	NA	TGCAGTGCTCAAAGGGGGTACGAGCAGTACTTC	CSAQRGYEQYF
TRBV6-5	TRBJ2-4	few	15	TRBD2	TGTGCCAGCGGGGGGGTAGCCGGATCCAAAAACATTCAGTACTTC	CASGGVAGSKNIQYF
TRBV6-2/TRBV6-3	TRBJ2-5	few	14	NA	TGTGCCAGCAGTTACTCCCACCGGTCAGAGACCCAGTACTTC	CASSYSHRSETQYF
TRBV12-3/TRBV12-4	TRBJ1-2	few	14	TRBD1	TGTGCCAGCAGTTTGACAGGGAGTAACTATGGCTACACCTTC	CASSLTGSNYGYTF
TRBV11-2	TRBJ2-5	few	16	NA	TGTGCCAGCAGCTTAGGTCTTCGCACAGAGCAAGAGACCCAGTACTTC	CASSLGLRTEQETQYF
TRBV7-3	TRBJ1-1	NA	13	NA	TGTGCCAGCAGCTTGTACGTGAACACTGAAGCTTTCTTT	CASSLYVNTEAFF
TRBV11-2	TRBJ1-3	few	17	NA	TGTGCCAGCAGTCCAAGGTCAGGCTTGAGCTCTGGAAACACCATATATTTT	CASSPRSGLSSGNTIYF
TRBV24-1	TRBJ2-3	medium-sized	9	NA	TGTGCCACCAGTCACACGCAGTATTTT	CATSHTQYF
TRBV4-1	TRBJ1-5	once	13	NA	TGCGCCAGCAGCCACGTAGGCAATCAGCCCCAGCGTTTT	CASSHVGNQPQRF
TRBV7-2	TRBJ1-1	few	13	TRBD1	TGTGCCAGCATGACAGGGGTCAAAACTGAAGCTTTCTTT	CASMTGVKTEAFF
TRBV27	TRBJ1-3	NA	17	NA	TGTGCCAGCAGGCCCCTGGGGGGGGGAAGCGCTGGAAACACCATATATTTT	CASRPLGGGSAGNTIYF
TRBV9	TRBJ1-4	NA	16	NA	TGTGCCAGCAGCCCTCATACAGGGAAACTCGGTGAAAAACTGTTTTTT	CASSPHTGKLGEKLFF
TRBV12-3/TRBV12-4	TRBJ2-2	NA	14	NA	TGTGCCAGCAGTTTTTGGCAGGGGACCGGGGAGCTGTTTTTT	CASSFWQGTGELFF
TRBV4-1	TRBJ2-2	NA	13	TRBD2	TGCGCCAGCAGCGCGGGAGTGCCCGGGGAGCTGTTTTTT	CASSAGVPGELFF
TRBV7-2	TRBJ2-4	NA	16	TRBD2	TGTGCCAGCAGCTTAGAGGGAGGGAAGGCCAAAAACATTCAGTACTTC	CASSLEGGKAKNIQYF
TRBV7-6	TRBJ2-7	many	15	NA	TGTGCCAGCAGCTTAGAGGCTGGCAGGTACCACGAGCAGTACTTC	CASSLEAGRYHEQYF
TRBV25-1	TRBJ1-5	few	14	NA	TGTGCCAGCAGTAGTTCAGGCTCGAATCAGCCCCAGCATTTT	CASSSSGSNQPQHF
TRBV20-1	TRBJ2-7	few	11	NA	TGCAGTGCTGGACTCAGCCACGAGCAGTACTTC	CSAGLSHEQYF
TRBV28	TRBJ2-7	few	12	NA	TGTGCCAGCAGTTTGCTTTCCTACGAGCAGTACTTC	CASSLLSYEQYF
TRBV2	TRBJ2-1	NA	15	NA	TGTGCCAGCAGTGCCACCCGGGGGAGCTACAATGAGCAGTTCTTC	CASSATRGSYNEQFF
TRBV6-1	TRBJ2-5	NA	14	NA	TGTGCCAGCAGTAAACGCGGTATCGAAGAGACCCAGTACTTC	CASSKRGIEETQYF
TRBV29-1	TRBJ1-4	many	12	NA	TGCAGCGTTGAAGATCAGGCTGAAAAACTGTTTTTT	CSVEDQAEKLFF
TRBV24-1	TRBJ2-5	many	15	TRBD1	TGTGCCACCAGTGATGCCGGGACAGGGACAGAGACCCAGTACTTC	CATSDAGTGTETQYF
TRBV20-1	TRBJ2-3	NA	14	TRBD2	TGCAGTGCCTTGACTAGCGGGAGGGGAGATACGCAGTATTTT	CSALTSGRGDTQYF
TRBV5-1	TRBJ2-1	few	14	TRBD2	TGCGCCAGCAGTCTTGCGGGAGATCGGAATGAGCAGTTCTTC	CASSLAGDRNEQFF
TRBV6-6	TRBJ2-1	many	17	NA	TGTGCCAGCAGTTACGTAGGGCCCCCCTTTGGGGACAATGAGCAGTTCTTC	CASSYVGPPFGDNEQFF
TRBV4-1	TRBJ2-5	many	14	NA	TGCGCCAGCAGCCAAGCCCCCCCGGGGGAGACCCAGTACTTC	CASSQAPPGETQYF
TRBV5-1	TRBJ1-1	NA	13	NA	TGCGCCAGCAGCTTGGGAGTCCCTACTGAAGCTTTCTTT	CASSLGVPTEAFF
TRBV4-1	TRBJ1-1	few	15	TRBD1	TGCGCCAGCAAGGACAGGGACTCGAGGAACACTGAAGCTTTCTTT	CASKDRDSRNTEAFF
TRBV7-8	TRBJ1-1	many	12	NA	TGTGCCAGCAGCGCCGACTTGAATGAAGCTTTCTTT	CASSADLNEAFF
TRBV6-6	TRBJ1-6	NA	15	TRBD1	TGTGCCAGCAGCCCCCTCGGGACAGAAAATTCACCCCTCCACTTT	CASSPLGTENSPLHF
TRBV4-2	TRBJ2-2	few	15	NA	TGTGCCAGCAGCCAAGGCGGGACCAACACCGGGGAGCTGTTTTTT	CASSQGGTNTGELFF
TRBV6-5	TRBJ2-2	NA	14	TRBD1	TGTGCCAGCAAAAGACAGGGGAGGTCCGGGGAGCTGTTTTTT	CASKRQGRSGELFF
TRBV29-1	TRBJ2-1	NA	11	TRBD2	TGCAGCGTTGTCCTAGCGGGAGGGCAATTCTTC	CSVVLAGGQFF
TRBV5-1	TRBJ1-1	NA	15	NA	TGCGCCAGCAGCTTACGTTCAGGGGATGTCACTGAAGCTTTCTTT	CASSLRSGDVTEAFF
TRBV11-2	TRBJ2-5	many	13	NA	TGTGCCAGCAGCTTTAGGTTCGGGGAGACCCAGTACTTC	CASSFRFGETQYF
TRBV5-1	TRBJ2-3	NA	15	TRBD2	TGCGCCAGCAGCTTCACTAGCGGGCTTGGGGATACGCAGTATTTT	CASSFTSGLGDTQYF
TRBV6-2/TRBV6-3	TRBJ2-6	NA	18	NA	TGTGCCAGCAGTTACTATCGGGCAGGGACGTCTGGGGCCAACGTCCTGACTTTC	CASSYYRAGTSGANVLTF
TRBV5-1	TRBJ2-1	few	13	NA	TGCGCCAGCAGCTTCACAGGTAACAATGAGCAGTTCTTC	CASSFTGNNEQFF
TRBV5-4	TRBJ2-7	NA	14	NA	TGTGCCAGCAGCTCTACCCCGGGACGATCCGAGCAGTACTTC	CASSSTPGRSEQYF
TRBV10-3	TRBJ1-1	many	13	TRBD1	TGTGCCGTTCGGACAGGGTTGAACACTGAAGCTTTCTTT	CAVRTGLNTEAFF
TRBV9	TRBJ2-7	NA	16	NA	TGTGCCAGCAGCGTAGGAATCGGGAGCTTTTCCTACGAGCAGTACTTC	CASSVGIGSFSYEQYF
TRBV6-1	TRBJ2-7	many	13	NA	TGTGCCAGCAGCCCTACCAGGGATTACGAGCAGTACTTC	CASSPTRDYEQYF
TRBV5-1	TRBJ2-3	NA	14	TRBD2	TGCGCCAGCTGCGCAGTAGCGGGAGGAGATACGCAGTATTTT	CASCAVAGGDTQYF
TRBV3-1	TRBJ2-1	NA	13	NA	TGTGCCAGCAGCCAAGGCAGGGTCAATGAGCAGTTCTTC	CASSQGRVNEQFF
TRBV14	TRBJ2-3	few	15	TRBD2	TGTGCCAGCAGCCAATCTAGCGGGAGCACAGATACGCAGTATTTT	CASSQSSGSTDTQYF
TRBV3-1	TRBJ2-1	NA	14	TRBD2	TGTGCCAGCAGCGCTAGCGGATACTACAATGAGCAGTTCTTC	CASSASGYYNEQFF
TRBV29-1	TRBJ2-1	many	13	NA	TGCAGCGTTCTCCCTCCCGGGCTGGATGAGCAGTTCTTC	CSVLPPGLDEQFF
TRBV6-5	TRBJ1-1	few	12	NA	TGTGCCAGTAGGGCGGGGACCCCTGAAGCTTTCTTT	CASRAGTPEAFF
TRBV21-1	TRBJ1-4	NA	15	NA	TGTGCCAGCAGCAAAAGGAGAGTGACTAATGAAAAACTGTTTTTT	CASSKRRVTNEKLFF
TRBV9	TRBJ1-5	few	15	NA	TGTGCCAGCAGCTTAAGGAAGATGCTAGATCAGCCCCAGCATTTT	CASSLRKMLDQPQHF
TRBV29-1	TRBJ1-1	few	15	NA	TGCAGCGTTGAAGATCGGATTTACTGGAACACTGAAGCTTTCTTT	CSVEDRIYWNTEAFF
TRBV12-3/TRBV12-4	TRBJ1-6	NA	12	NA	TGTGCCAGCAGTTTTAGGGTTTCACCCCTCCACTTT	CASSFRVSPLHF
TRBV29-1	TRBJ1-1	NA	11	NA	TGCAGCGTTGTGGTTTACACTGAAGCTTTCTTT	CSVVVYTEAFF
TRBV5-4	TRBJ2-1	NA	17	TRBD2	TGTGCCAGCAGCGCGAAACAGGGACTAGCCGCGCTAGATGAGCAGTTCTTC	CASSAKQGLAALDEQFF
TRBV7-2	TRBJ2-7	few	16	NA	TGTGCCAGCAGCCCATCCAGCGGGCTTAGCTCCTACGAGCAGTACTTC	CASSPSSGLSSYEQYF
TRBV20-1	TRBJ2-3	NA	16	TRBD2	TGCAGTGCCAGACGGACTAGCGGGAGGGCAAAAGATACGCAGTATTTT	CSARRTSGRAKDTQYF